Shown below are 11 T cell receptor beta chains from a single sample sequenced in a study of regulatory T cells in long-lasting Graves disease. Time point here: persistent/refractory GD, antithyroid drugs over 5 years with positive TRAb. From PBMCs, RNA was extracted and then used to make the TCR library. Sequencing libraries for TCR beta were prepared with iRepertoire HTBI primers and Arm-PCR of CDR3 regions. Via MiXCR, TCRdb re-called the multiplex PCR reads, giving one row per CDR3 protein. This table has over 250,000 distinct CDR3 sequences, 22% appearing once. Sample: peripheral blood mononuclear cells (PBMCs), taken when the disease was refractory, from a patient treated with antithyroid drugs. The receptors here all came from a female donor with Graves disease.

The V call is TRBV6-5, the J call TRBJ2-7, with a weak D call TRBD2 (5 bases). The CDR3 sequence is 15 residues long. V was shortened by 3 bases and J by 0 bases, with 12 bases between the two germline ends. Germline V gene lookup returns CDR1 MNHEY and CDR2 SVGAGI. The CDR3 bases are TGTGCCAGCAGTTATACCCCGGGGAACTCCTACGAGCAGTACTTC. Translating gives CASSYTPGNSYEQYF.

This clonotype has a handful of counts. This chain uses TRBV6-2 or TRBV6-3 with TRBJ2-5; the D is unclear. Germline values: CDR1 MNHEY, CDR2 SVGEGT. The V and J ends lost 2 bases and 1 base respectively, with 11 bases between them. The CDR3 sequence is 15 residues long. The CDR3 DNA is TGTGCCAGCAGTTACCTGGCGGATTCCCAAGAGACCCAGTACTTC. Protein: CASSYLADSQETQYF.

This clonotype appeared many times. The J gene is TRBJ2-7, the V gene TRBV11-1, with a tentative D call TRBD1 (5 bases). The CDR3 is 14 amino acids. In germline, CDR1 is SGHAT, CDR2 FQDESV (reference sequence). V was trimmed by 6 bases and J by 3 bases, leaving 15 bases between them. The DNA for the CDR3 is TGTGCCAGCAGGGCGACAGATCTTCACTACGAGCAGTACTTC. Translating it yields CASRATDLHYEQYF.

This sequence joins TRBV18 and TRBJ2-5; D is perhaps TRBD2 (5 bases). V lost 1 base to trimming and J lost 2 bases, with 14 bases between them. There are 16 residues in the CDR3. Germline V gene data show CDR1 as KGHSH and CDR2 as LQKENI. The CDR3 bases are TGTGCCAGCTCACCACTGAGCGGCACGGGGCAAGAGACCCAGTACTTC. Translated, it gives CASSPLSGTGQETQYF.

The chain couples TRBV9 to TRBJ2-5; TRBD2 matches at 8 bases. The CDR3 has 17 amino acids. With V trimmed by 0 bases and J by 2 bases, 9 bases remained unmatched. Per the germline V gene, CDR1 is SGDLS and CDR2 is YYNGEE. CDR3 bases: TGTGCCAGCAGCGTAGGTGCGGGGGGAGGAGGTCAAGAGACCCAGTACTTC. This encodes CASSVGAGGGGQETQYF.

This clonotype showed up many times. CDR3: CASSPRRTGHYGYTF. The CDR3 region has the DNA TGTGCCAGCAGTCCAAGACGGACGGGGCACTATGGCTACACCTTC. The V and J genes are TRBV27 and TRBJ1-2, with a possible D match to TRBD1 (5 bases). The length of the CDR3 is 15 residues. Germline CDR1 is MNHEY and CDR2 is SMNVEV (reference sequence). Trimming removed 5 bases from V and 3 bases from J, with 16 bases in between.

This clonotype appeared many times. The chain recombines TRBV5-5 with TRBJ1-6; 7 bases align to TRBD1. This CDR3 contains 17 residues. The germline gives CDR1 SGHKS, CDR2 YYEKEE (reference sequence). Trimming took 1 base from V and 3 from J; bases not matched to a gene: 7. CDR3 nucleotide sequence: TGTGCCAGCAGCTTGAGGTGGGACAGCGTCTATAATTCACCCCTCCACTTT. Translated: CASSLRWDSVYNSPLHF.

This rearrangement joins TRBV19 to TRBJ1-2, with TRBD1 matching 9 bases. V lost 5 bases, J lost 4 bases, and 17 bases stayed unmatched. The CDR3 loop spans 18 amino acids. The germline gives CDR1 LNHDA, CDR2 SQIVND (reference sequence). The CDR3 coding sequence is TGTGCCAGTAGTCCCCGAAGGGACAGGGTCCTTTGGGGCTATGGCTACACCTTC. It codes for CASSPRRDRVLWGYGYTF.

The J gene is TRBJ2-7, the V gene TRBV6-9; 10 nucleotides line up with TRBD1. This CDR3 spans 16 amino acids. Trimming cost V 3 bases and J 1 base; bases outside gene matches: 6. Germline CDR1 reads MNHGY; CDR2 reads SVAAGI. CDR3 DNA sequence: TGTGCCAGCAGTTACTTAGGACAGGGGGATTCCTACGAGCAGTACTTC. It codes for CASSYLGQGDSYEQYF.

This chain joins TRBV4-2 and TRBJ1-3; D may be TRBD1 (5 bases). Trimming left V 0 bases short and J 1 base short, with 13 bases between. The CDR3 is 17 amino acids. Germline CDR1 LGHNA, CDR2 YNFKEQ. The CDR3 reads CASSQDQGTVSGNTIYF. The DNA of the CDR3 is TGTGCCAGCAGCCAAGACCAGGGAACAGTATCTGGAAACACCATATATTTT.

This clonotype was detected many times. This sequence joins TRBV6-4 and TRBJ1-6; D is undetermined. Germline assignment: CDR1 MRHNA and CDR2 SNTAGT. V lost 0 bases, J lost 10 bases, and 10 bases lay in between. This CDR3 spans 14 amino acids. The CDR3 bases are TGTGCCAGCAGTGACTCGAGCTTGAGGTCACCCCTCCACTTT. Protein sequence: CASSDSSLRSPLHF.